The next 25 T cell receptor beta chains were all read from a single sample in a study of Graves' ophthalmopathy and Graves' hyperthyroidism. RNA transcripts provided the template for amplifying TCR beta CDR3 regions. Scientists carried out first-round RT-PCR using HTBI primers and then a second-round multiplex PCR. TCRdb called the multiplex PCR reads again in MiXCR, with one record for every CDR3 protein. Here the sample spans 600,000 to 950,000 distinct CDR3 sequences, roughly two fifths being singletons. Input material: peripheral blood. These receptors all come from an adult man with Graves' ophthalmopathy.

The table lists this clonotype with many counts. This chain links TRBV7-9 with TRBJ2-5, with TRBD2 matching over 9 bases. CDR3 size: 15 residues. Trimming cost V 3 bases and J 5 bases; bases outside gene matches: 7. Germline V gene lookup returns CDR1 SEHNR and CDR2 FQNEAQ (reference sequence). The CDR3 sequence: CASSFVRGGVETQYF. The CDR3 DNA follows: TGTGCCAGCAGCTTCGTGCGGGGGGGCGTGGAGACCCAGTACTTC.

The chain links TRBV11-2 to TRBJ2-7; D not certain. Germline V lookup: CDR1 SGHAT, CDR2 FQNNGV. The CDR3 sequence is 15 residues long. V lost 3 bases, J lost 1 base, and 13 bases lay in between. Here the CDR3 DNA reads TGTGCCAGCAGCTTGGACCCCTCACCTTCCTACGAGCAGTACTTC. Its protein is CASSLDPSPSYEQYF.

There are many counts of this clonotype. V usage is TRBV10-3 and J usage is TRBJ2-7; D uncertain. CDR1 is ENHRY and CDR2 is SYGVKD in the germline V gene. CDR3 length: 12 residues. The V gene lost 0 bases and the J gene lost 6 bases, with 6 bases spanning the gap. In nucleotides, the CDR3 is TGTGCCATCAGTGAGTCGTCCGGCGAGCAGTACTTC. Protein: CAISESSGEQYF.

The chain uses TRBV5-1 and TRBJ2-7, with a tentative D call TRBD2 (6 bases). The CDR3 runs 15 residues. Trimming removed 0 bases at V and 1 base at J, with 11 bases between. CDR1 and CDR2 from the germline V gene are SGHRS and YFSETQ. For the CDR3, the DNA is TGCGCCAGCAGCTTGGTACGGGAGCAGTCCTACGAGCAGTACTTC. This encodes CASSLVREQSYEQYF.

This clonotype was counted a few times. This chain joins TRBV2 and TRBJ2-2, with TRBD2 matching 14 bases. This CDR3 is 15 amino acids long. Germline assignment: CDR1 SNHLY and CDR2 FYNNEI. Trimming removed 6 bases from V and 4 bases from J; junction bases left unmatched: 1. In DNA form, the CDR3 reads TGTGCCAGCAGGGGGACTAGCGGGAGCACCGGGGAGCTGTTTTTT. The encoded protein is CASRGTSGSTGELFF. The full variable domain, rest sourced from reference TRBV2 and TRBJ2-2, is EPEVTQTPSHQVTQMGQEVILRCVPISNHLYFYWYRQILGQKVEFLVSFYNNEISEKSEIFDDQFSVERPDGSNFTLKIRSTKLEDSAMYFCASRGTSGSTGELFFGEGSRLTVL.

Many counts were recorded for this clonotype. For the CDR3, the DNA is TGTGCCAGCAGTCCTCAACTGGGACAAATCAATTCACCCCTCCACTTT. This codes for CASSPQLGQINSPLHF. The rearrangement links TRBV6-5 to TRBJ1-6; the D gene is possibly TRBD1 (6 bases). The CDR3 sequence is 16 residues long. Germline CDR1 is MNHEY and CDR2 is SVGAGI. V was trimmed by 5 bases and J by 7 bases, leaving 18 bases between them.

V and J are TRBV11-3 and TRBJ2-7; either TRBD1 or TRBD2 may supply D (5 bases each). CDR1 is SGHNT, CDR2 YENEEA, per germline. The CDR3 totals 16 residues. The V and J ends lost 4 bases and 2 bases respectively, with 18 bases between them. CDR3 amino acids: CASSSWSGTVTYEQYF. The CDR3 nucleotides read TGTGCCAGCAGCTCATGGTCTGGGACGGTCACCTACGAGCAGTACTTC.

Remarks on this clonotype: A much larger clonotype is one base distant, so this may be a read error. The CDR3 DNA follows: TGCAGCGTTGAAGATTGGGAGGGGAGAGACTATGGCTACACCTTC. Translation: CSVEDWEGRDYGYTF. The chain combines TRBV29-1 with TRBJ1-2; perhaps TRBD1 as D (5 bases). The V and J ends lost 0 bases and 3 bases respectively, with 14 bases between them. The CDR3 consists of 15 residues. The germline gives CDR1 SQVTM, CDR2 ANQGSEA.

This clonotype showed up many times. This chain joins TRBV20-1 and TRBJ1-2; 8 bases are a match to TRBD1. Trimming removed 3 bases from V and 7 bases from J; junction bases left unmatched: 10. Germline lookup yields CDR1 DFQATT and CDR2 SNEGSKA (reference sequence). CDR3 length equals 14 residues. The CDR3 spells CSASRLTGAGGYTF. The CDR3 DNA sequence: TGCAGTGCTAGCCGGTTGACAGGGGCGGGTGGCTACACCTTC.

This clonotype was detected many times. In DNA, the CDR3 is TGCAGCGGCTATACAGGGGCTAGAGGCGAGCAGTACTTC. Its protein product is CSGYTGARGEQYF. The V and J genes are TRBV29-1 and TRBJ2-7; TRBD1 matches 7 bases. Trimming removed 7 bases from V and 6 bases from J; junction bases left unmatched: 12. The CDR3 is made up of 13 amino acids. Per the germline V gene, CDR1 is SQVTM and CDR2 is ANQGSEA.

This clonotype appeared once. The chain carries TRBV4-3 and TRBJ1-1, with a weak D call TRBD1 (5 bases). Trimming took off 1 base at V and 1 base at J, with 28 bases between the two ends. This CDR3 contains 21 residues. Germline V CDR1 and CDR2: LGHNA, YSLEER. The CDR3 DNA is TGCGCCAGCAGCCAAGGATCCCAGGGTCTGAGGCACCGCCCGCGGAACACTGAAGCTTTCTTT. Translation gives CASSQGSQGLRHRPRNTEAFF.

V usage is TRBV10-3 and J usage is TRBJ2-3; TRBD2 agrees at 9 bases. CDR1 is ENHRY, CDR2 SYGVKD, per germline. The length of the CDR3 is 16 residues. V lost 4 bases, J lost 4 bases, and 9 bases stayed unmatched. DNA for the CDR3: TGTGCCATCAGTGCGGGTGGGCGGGAGGGCCCAGATACGCAGTATTTT. It specifies CAISAGGREGPDTQYF.

Here the CDR3 DNA reads TGTGCCAGCAGTTACCTGGACCCCGGGGAGCTGTTTTTT. Translating gives CASSYLDPGELFF. This sequence joins TRBV25-1 and TRBJ2-2; D not certain. V was pared by 5 bases and J by 6 bases, with 10 bases between. Germline CDR1 MGHDK, CDR2 SYGVNS. The CDR3 extends over 13 amino acids.

Concerning this clonotype: At one end the junction does not follow the germline gene, possibly because of a read error. The genes are TRBV10-3 and TRBJ1-1, with D uncertain. Germline-derived CDR1 and CDR2 are ENHRY and SYGVKD. This CDR3 comprises 15 residues. CDR3 nucleotide sequence: TGTGCCAGCAGTTACTCAGGCATGGTGAACACTGAAGCTTTCTTT. Its protein is CASSYSGMVNTEAFF.

This clonotype appeared a few times. The V gene is TRBV19, the J gene TRBJ2-7, with 8 bases aligning to TRBD2. The CDR3 consists of 16 residues. The V segment lost 10 bases and the J segment 3 bases; nucleotides outside the gene matches: 17. The V gene's germline CDR1 is LNHDA and CDR2 SQIVND (reference sequence). CDR3 sequence: CATAMSGGTDYYEQYF. In DNA, the CDR3 is TGTGCCACCGCAATGAGCGGGGGCACCGATTACTACGAGCAGTACTTC.

This clonotype appeared a few times. The chain links TRBV6-5 to TRBJ2-7, with D unresolved. Germline V lookup: CDR1 MNHEY, CDR2 SVGAGI. V was pared by 3 bases and J by 3 bases, with 9 bases between. The CDR3 has 13 residues. The CDR3 DNA is TGTGCCAGCAGTTATTCCCAGGACTACGAGCAGTACTTC. Its protein product is CASSYSQDYEQYF.

The J gene is TRBJ2-2, the V gene TRBV7-9; TRBD2 aligns across 10 bases. The CDR3 runs to 18 residues. CDR1 SEHNR and CDR2 FQNEAQ come from the germline V gene (reference sequence). With V trimmed by 4 bases and J by 0 bases, 8 bases remained unmatched. CDR3 sequence: CASSSSRAGGTNTGELFF. The DNA for the CDR3 is TGTGCCAGCAGCTCGTCCCGAGCGGGAGGGACGAACACCGGGGAGCTGTTTTTT.

The chain combines TRBV13 with TRBJ2-7; 7 bases align to TRBD2. Per the germline V gene, CDR1 is PRHDT and CDR2 is FYEKMQ (reference sequence). This CDR3 contains 13 residues. The junction had 9 bases not matched to a gene; V was cut back by 7 bases and J by 6 bases. For the CDR3, the DNA is TGTGCCAGCAAGTCGGGGGGAGCCTGCGAGCAGTACTTC. The encoded protein is CASKSGGACEQYF.

This chain links TRBV20-1 with TRBJ1-2; a possible D gene is TRBD1 (5 bases). The CDR3 consists of 13 residues. Germline V gene lookup returns CDR1 DFQATT and CDR2 SNEGSKA (reference sequence). Here the CDR3 reads CRVDRGSNYGYTF. The CDR3 bases are TGCAGGGTCGATAGGGGATCAAACTATGGCTACACCTTC.

This clonotype was seen a handful of times. This rearrangement joins TRBV7-2 to TRBJ2-5; perhaps D is TRBD1 or TRBD2 (5 bases each). Germline lookup yields CDR1 SGHTA and CDR2 FQGNSA. Trimming shortened V by 6 bases and J by 0 bases, and 11 bases separated the two germline ends. The CDR3 covers 14 residues. CDR3 in amino acids: CASRRDAYQETQYF. The CDR3 bases are TGTGCCAGCAGACGGGACGCATACCAAGAGACCCAGTACTTC.

Only a few counts were recorded for this clonotype. This chain uses TRBV10-2 with TRBJ2-7; D not resolved. Germline CDR1 is WSHSY and CDR2 is SAAADI. Trimming stripped 6 bases from V and 4 bases from J, with 13 bases between. This CDR3 is built from 13 residues. This CDR3 is CASRKEHPYEQYF. In DNA, the CDR3 is TGCGCCAGCAGGAAGGAGCACCCATACGAGCAGTACTTC.

The CDR3 coding sequence is TGTGCCAGCAGGCCCGGTGAGTACGAAGCTTTCTTT. Its translation: CASRPGEYEAFF. The rearrangement uses TRBV11-2 and TRBJ1-1; no clear D. The V end lost 6 bases, the J end lost 8 bases, and 13 bases lay between the germline ends. This CDR3 has 12 amino acids. CDR1 is SGHAT, CDR2 FQNNGV, per germline.

In regard to this clonotype: A much larger clone lies a single base off, so this may be a read error. The V and J genes are TRBV25-1 and TRBJ1-2; tentatively, D is TRBD1 (6 bases). The CDR3 runs to 14 residues. V lost 3 bases to trimming and J lost 4 bases, with 12 bases between them. In germline, CDR1 is MGHDK, CDR2 SYGVNS. The CDR3, as DNA: TGTGCCAGCAGTGATCCCGGGACACTCTATGGCTACACCTTC. Protein: CASSDPGTLYGYTF.

The genes are TRBV7-9 and TRBJ1-2, with a tentative D call TRBD1 (5 bases). CDR1 SEHNR and CDR2 FQNEAQ come from the germline V gene (reference sequence). CDR3 length: 16 amino acids. Trimming cost V 11 bases and J 2 bases, with 24 bases left between them. The CDR3, as DNA: TGTGCCGGCGGCGTAGCCCGGGGGAATCTAAACTATGGCTACACCTTC. Translation gives CAGGVARGNLNYGYTF.

The CDR3 loop reads CASSRDRAGEKLFF. The CDR3 DNA sequence: TGTGCCAGCAGCCGGGACAGGGCCGGGGAAAAACTGTTTTTT. The rearrangement joins TRBV7-2 to TRBJ1-4; 9 nucleotides align to TRBD1. Germline CDR1 and CDR2: SGHTA and FQGNSA. Trimming cost V 5 bases and J 8 bases; bases outside gene matches: 6. The CDR3 is made up of 14 amino acids. The entire variable domain, with the rest obtained from reference TRBV7-2 and TRBJ1-4, is as follows: GAGVSQSPSNKVTEKGKDVELRCDPISGHTALYWYRQSLGQGLEFLIYFQGNSAPDKSGLPSDRFSAERTGGSVSTLTIQRTQQEDSAVYLCASSRDRAGEKLFFGSGTQLSVL.